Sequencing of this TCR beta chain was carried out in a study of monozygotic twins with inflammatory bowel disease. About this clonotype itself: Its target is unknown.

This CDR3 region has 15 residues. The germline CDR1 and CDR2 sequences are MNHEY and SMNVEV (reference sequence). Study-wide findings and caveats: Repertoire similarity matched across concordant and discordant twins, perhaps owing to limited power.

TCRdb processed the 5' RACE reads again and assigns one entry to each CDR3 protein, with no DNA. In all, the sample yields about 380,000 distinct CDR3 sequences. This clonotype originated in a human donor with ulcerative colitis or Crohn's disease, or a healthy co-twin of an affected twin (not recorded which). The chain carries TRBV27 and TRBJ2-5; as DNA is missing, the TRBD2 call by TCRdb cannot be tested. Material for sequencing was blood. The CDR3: CASRPILAGEETQYF.